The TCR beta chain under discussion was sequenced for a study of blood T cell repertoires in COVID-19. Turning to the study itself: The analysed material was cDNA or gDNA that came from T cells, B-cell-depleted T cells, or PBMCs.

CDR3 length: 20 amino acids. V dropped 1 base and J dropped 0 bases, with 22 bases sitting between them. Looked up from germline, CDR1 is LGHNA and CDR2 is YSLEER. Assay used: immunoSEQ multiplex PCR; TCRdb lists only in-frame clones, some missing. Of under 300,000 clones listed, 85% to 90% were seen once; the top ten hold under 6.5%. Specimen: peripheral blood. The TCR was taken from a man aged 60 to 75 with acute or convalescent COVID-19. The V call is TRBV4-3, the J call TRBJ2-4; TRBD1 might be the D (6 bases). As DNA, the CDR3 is TGCGCCAGCAGCCAAGCACCTCAGCCACGACAGGCGAAAGCCAAAAACATTCAGTACTTC. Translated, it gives CASSQAPQPRQAKAKNIQYF.